The rows below give T cell receptor beta chains drawn from one sample of a study of OX40 agonist ivuxolimab in advanced cancers. Some clones are missing from TCRdb's copy, which holds only in-frame ones; the method was immunoSEQ multiplex PCR. The table shows 65,000 to 85,000 clones, with approximately 80% occurring only once. Sequencing used CD4+ or CD8+ T cells sorted from blood, obtained in a trial of the OX40 agonist ivuxolimab. Source of these receptors: an adult with an advanced solid tumor such as melanoma, head and neck, liver or kidney cancer. Both conserved end residues are part of each CDR3. D genes are given only for firm matches. Expanded clones are given a class, and other clones once, few, many or no size at all.

abundance	v_gene	j_gene	d_gene	CDR3aa	CDR3nt
.	TRBV28	TRBJ2-7	TRBD1	CASRPIYGTGTYEQYF	TGTGCCAGCAGGCCTATATACGGGACAGGGACCTACGAGCAGTACTTC
.	TRBV7-9	TRBJ1-1	.	CASSLGPLNTEAFF	TGTGCCAGCAGCTTAGGGCCTTTGAACACTGAAGCTTTCTTT
.	TRBV11-2	TRBJ2-6	.	CASSSEQGLSGANVLTF	TGTGCCAGCAGCTCAGAACAGGGTCTCTCTGGGGCCAACGTCCTGACTTTC
.	TRBV6-6	TRBJ1-1	TRBD1	CASREGDRRMNTEAFF	TGTGCCAGCAGGGAGGGGGACAGGAGGATGAACACTGAAGCTTTCTTT
.	TRBV5-1	TRBJ2-2	TRBD1	CASSLRTGGTGELFF	TGCGCCAGCAGCTTACGGACAGGGGGCACCGGGGAGCTGTTTTTT
.	TRBV21-1	TRBJ2-1	.	CASSRKYGPGQSYNEQFF	TGTGCCAGCAGCAGAAAATACGGACCGGGACAGTCCTACAATGAGCAGTTCTTC
.	TRBV11-2	TRBJ1-4	.	CASSLMYNNEKLFF	TGTGCCAGCAGCTTAATGTATAATAATGAAAAACTGTTTTTT
.	TRBV28	TRBJ1-2	.	CASSLLSDGYTF	TGTGCCAGCAGTCTATTATCCGATGGCTACACCTTC
.	TRBV27	TRBJ2-1	.	CASSLSFGSYNEQFF	TGTGCCAGCAGTTTATCTTTCGGCAGTTACAATGAGCAGTTCTTC
.	TRBV14	TRBJ2-5	TRBD1	CASSRQGPPQETQYF	TGTGCCAGCAGCCGACAGGGGCCGCCGCAAGAGACCCAGTACTTC
.	TRBV27	TRBJ2-5	.	CASRHTGRQETQYF	TGTGCCAGCAGACACACAGGGCGGCAAGAGACCCAGTACTTC
few	TRBV5-1	TRBJ2-5	.	CASWGDSQETQYF	TGCGCCAGCTGGGGGGACTCCCAAGAGACCCAGTACTTC
.	TRBV5-1	TRBJ2-5	.	CASSYDPRETQYF	TGCGCCAGCAGCTACGACCCTCGGGAGACCCAGTACTTC
.	TRBV7-9	TRBJ2-3	TRBD2	CASSFTSGDTQYF	TGTGCCAGCAGCTTTACTAGCGGGGATACGCAGTATTTT
.	TRBV9	TRBJ2-5	TRBD1	CASSVEGLTGAGETQYF	TGTGCCAGCAGCGTAGAGGGATTGACAGGGGCGGGGGAGACCCAGTACTTC
.	TRBV18	TRBJ1-1	.	CASSHGTMNTEAFF	TGTGCCAGCTCTCACGGGACAATGAACACTGAAGCTTTCTTT
.	TRBV18	TRBJ1-1	.	CASSPQVREVAFF	TGTGCCAGCTCACCACAGGTCAGGGAGGTTGCTTTCTTT
once	TRBV2	TRBJ2-3	.	CASILTDTQYF	TGTGCCAGCATTCTCACAGATACGCAGTATTTT
.	TRBV2	TRBJ2-7	.	CASSKTSGDEQYF	TGTGCCAGCAGCAAGACCTCAGGGGACGAGCAGTACTTC
.	TRBV6-4	TRBJ1-5	.	CATRPEPNQPQHF	TGTGCCACTAGACCGGAACCCAATCAGCCCCAGCATTTT
.	TRBV7-6	TRBJ2-6	TRBD1	CASSFRGQGGNVLTF	TGTGCCAGCAGCTTCCGTGGACAGGGTGGCAACGTCCTGACTTTC
once	TRBV11-3	TRBJ1-5	.	CASSLNRGGHSNQPQHF	TGTGCCAGCAGCTTAAATCGCGGAGGACATAGCAATCAGCCCCAGCATTTT
.	TRBV19	TRBJ2-3	.	CASSIGAGGTDTQYF	TGTGCCAGTAGTATAGGTGCGGGTGGCACAGATACGCAGTATTTT
.	TRBV6-6	TRBJ2-1	TRBD1	CASSSLPQGINEQFF	TGTGCCAGCAGTTCCTTACCACAGGGGATCAATGAGCAGTTCTTC
.	TRBV7-2	TRBJ2-7	.	CASRLEGGQGQYF	TGTGCCAGCAGATTAGAGGGTGGGCAGGGGCAGTACTTC
once	TRBV7-9	TRBJ2-4	TRBD2	CASSLGAGGVKNIQYF	TGTGCCAGCAGCTTAGGGGCGGGGGGCGTCAAAAACATTCAGTACTTC
.	TRBV5-1	TRBJ2-3	TRBD2	CASSLAPSGGTSTDTQYF	TGCGCCAGCAGCTTGGCACCTAGCGGGGGGACGAGCACAGATACGCAGTATTTT
once	TRBV28	TRBJ2-2	.	CASSLLGGELFF	TGTGCCAGCAGTTTACTAGGCGGGGAGCTGTTTTTT
.	TRBV7-2	TRBJ2-7	.	CASSLDMTASYEQYF	TGTGCCAGCAGCTTAGATATGACAGCTAGCTACGAGCAGTACTTC
.	TRBV18	TRBJ2-2	.	CASSGGDGRLTGELFF	TGTGCCAGCTCAGGGGGCGACGGACGACTCACCGGGGAGCTGTTTTTT
.	TRBV30	TRBJ1-2	.	CAWSPWGGINYGYTF	TGTGCCTGGAGTCCGTGGGGCGGAATTAACTATGGCTACACCTTC
.	TRBV5-4	TRBJ1-2	.	CASSEGSTMSLYGYTF	TGTGCCAGCAGCGAGGGATCAACCATGTCTCTCTATGGCTACACCTTC
.	TRBV5-1	TRBJ2-5	.	CASSLGSALGETQYF	TGCGCCAGCAGCTTGGGTTCGGCCTTGGGAGAGACCCAGTACTTC